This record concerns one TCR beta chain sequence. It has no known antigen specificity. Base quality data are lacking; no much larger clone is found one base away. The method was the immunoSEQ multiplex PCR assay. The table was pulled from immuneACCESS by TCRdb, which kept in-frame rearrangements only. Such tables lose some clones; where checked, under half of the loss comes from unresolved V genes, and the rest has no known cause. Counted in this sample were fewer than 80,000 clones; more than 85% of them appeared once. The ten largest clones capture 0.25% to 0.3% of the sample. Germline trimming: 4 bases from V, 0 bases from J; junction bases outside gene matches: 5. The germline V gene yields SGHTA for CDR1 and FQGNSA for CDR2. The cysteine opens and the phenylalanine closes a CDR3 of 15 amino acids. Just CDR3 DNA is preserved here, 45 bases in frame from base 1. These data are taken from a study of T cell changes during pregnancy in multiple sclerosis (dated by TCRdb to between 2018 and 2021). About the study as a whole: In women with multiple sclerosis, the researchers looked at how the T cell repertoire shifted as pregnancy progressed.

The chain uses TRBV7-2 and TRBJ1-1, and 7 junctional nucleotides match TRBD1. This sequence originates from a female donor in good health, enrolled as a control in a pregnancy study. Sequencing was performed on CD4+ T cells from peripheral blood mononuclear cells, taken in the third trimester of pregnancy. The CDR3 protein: CASSSQGTLNTEAFF. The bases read TGTGCCAGCAGCTCACAGGGGACATTGAACACTGAAGCTTTCTTT.